These T cell receptor beta chains were read from a single sample in a study of CD8 T cells in Susac syndrome. Via MiXCR, TCRdb re-called the immunoSEQ multiplex PCR reads, giving one row per CDR3 protein. The table has roughly 200,000 distinct CDR3 sequences, 90% to 96% seen once; the top ten hold under 0.095%. Sequenced sample: CD4+ T cells from PBMCs. The origin of the receptors is a human donor with multiple sclerosis. Both conserved end residues are part of each CDR3. A D gene is named only where the DNA matches it firmly. A clone size is listed for some rows: how often the clone was seen (once, few, many), or a class if it is expanded.

j_call: TRBJ1-2; cdr3_length: 13; clone_size: NA; d_call: NA; v_call: TRBV9; cdr3_nt: TGTGCCAGCAGCGTCGATTACAGGGTAGGCTACACCTTC; cdr3_aa: CASSVDYRVGYTF
j_call: TRBJ2-1; cdr3_length: 18; clone_size: NA; d_call: TRBD1; v_call: TRBV15; cdr3_nt: TGTGCCACCAGCAGAGACGGTAGACAGGGCGGTACCTACAATGAGCAGTTCTTC; cdr3_aa: CATSRDGRQGGTYNEQFF
j_call: TRBJ2-5; cdr3_length: 15; clone_size: once; d_call: NA; v_call: TRBV29-1; cdr3_nt: TGCAGCGTTGCCTTTATTGGGGTCAGTCAAGAGACCCAGTACTTC; cdr3_aa: CSVAFIGVSQETQYF
j_call: TRBJ2-5; cdr3_length: 14; clone_size: NA; d_call: TRBD2; v_call: TRBV5-6; cdr3_nt: TGTGCCAGCGCGGGAGGGGAAGGAGGGGAGACCCAGTACTTC; cdr3_aa: CASAGGEGGETQYF
j_call: TRBJ1-5; cdr3_length: 15; clone_size: once; d_call: NA; v_call: TRBV3-1; cdr3_nt: TGTGCCAGCAGCCCATCTGGCAGGGGAGATCAGCCCCAGCATTTT; cdr3_aa: CASSPSGRGDQPQHF
j_call: TRBJ1-2; cdr3_length: 15; clone_size: once; d_call: NA; v_call: TRBV3-1; cdr3_nt: TGTGCCAGCAGCCTTGGTCGCAGTTCTAACTATGGCTACACCTTC; cdr3_aa: CASSLGRSSNYGYTF
j_call: TRBJ2-1; cdr3_length: 13; clone_size: NA; d_call: NA; v_call: TRBV6-2/TRBV6-3; cdr3_nt: TGTGCCAGCAGTCTAGGCAGGGGCAATGAGCAGTTCTTC; cdr3_aa: CASSLGRGNEQFF
j_call: TRBJ2-5; cdr3_length: 11; clone_size: NA; d_call: NA; v_call: TRBV2; cdr3_nt: TGTGCCGGACGGTACAGCTCCCTACAGTACTTC; cdr3_aa: CAGRYSSLQYF
j_call: TRBJ1-1; cdr3_length: 14; clone_size: NA; d_call: NA; v_call: TRBV13; cdr3_nt: TGTGCCAGCAGCTTGTCACCCGGGAACACTGAAGCTTTCTTT; cdr3_aa: CASSLSPGNTEAFF
j_call: TRBJ2-7; cdr3_length: 13; clone_size: NA; d_call: NA; v_call: TRBV14; cdr3_nt: TGTGCCAGCAGCCAAGAAAACCGCTACGAGCAGTACTTC; cdr3_aa: CASSQENRYEQYF
j_call: TRBJ2-1; cdr3_length: 14; clone_size: NA; d_call: TRBD1; v_call: TRBV4-3; cdr3_nt: TGCGCCAGCAGCCAGGACAGGGGGCTCAATGAGCAGTTCTTC; cdr3_aa: CASSQDRGLNEQFF
j_call: TRBJ1-5; cdr3_length: 16; clone_size: NA; d_call: TRBD1; v_call: TRBV20-1; cdr3_nt: TGCAGTGCTAGAGCGTCCCGGGACAGGGATTTAAATCCCCAGCATTTT; cdr3_aa: CSARASRDRDLNPQHF
j_call: TRBJ2-2; cdr3_length: 15; clone_size: NA; d_call: NA; v_call: TRBV5-4; cdr3_nt: TGTGCCAGCAGACCGGGACGGGGAAACACCGGGGAGCTGTTTTTT; cdr3_aa: CASRPGRGNTGELFF
j_call: TRBJ2-3; cdr3_length: 17; clone_size: NA; d_call: TRBD2; v_call: TRBV13; cdr3_nt: TGTGCCAGCAGCCTAGCGTCCCTAGCGGGGAGGACAGATACGCAGTATTTT; cdr3_aa: CASSLASLAGRTDTQYF
j_call: TRBJ2-3; cdr3_length: 16; clone_size: NA; d_call: TRBD2; v_call: TRBV20-1; cdr3_nt: TGCAGTGCTTACACCGTCGGGGGGGGACTCACAGATACGCAGTATTTT; cdr3_aa: CSAYTVGGGLTDTQYF